The sequence of this T cell receptor beta chain was determined in a study of T cells in women clearing cervical HPV infection (dated by TCRdb to between 2017 and 2018). Turning to the overall study: The cases were 20 to 30 women with histologically confirmed HPV16-related CIN3 or worse, and 2 of those women had invasive cancers. An exploratory proof-of-principle case-control study, nested within the Guanacaste HPV Natural History Study in Costa Rica, was conducted to compare TCR repertoires across cervical HPV16 outcomes. Since HLA typing was available for only a few women, HLA type could not be ruled out as a confounder. Among cases, blood sampling came a median of approximately 150 days after lesion detection, with an interquartile range of about 85 to 200 days. Blood from cases was drawn at the visit where the lesion was first identified, while blood from controls was drawn once the infection was no longer detected. Cases were matched to controls by age within five years and by the year the sample was collected. In the parent cohort, about 10,000 women aged 18 or older were enrolled in Guanacaste, Costa Rica, during about 1993 to 1994 and were followed for less than 8 years. Five blinded duplicates per group were added as quality controls, giving roughly 60 samples: around 50 participants and some 10 replicates. The controls were over 20 women whose single incident HPV16 infection cleared within 12 months with no development of precancer or cancer. Cases had a median age of approximately 35 years and controls had a median age of around 40, with no significant differences in baseline characteristics.

Every participant had a single incident cervical HPV16 infection, and women with prevalent HPV16 infections were excluded. Cervical HPV DNA was detected by MY09/MY11 PCR, and genotyping was performed by dot-blot hybridization. Roughly 15 mL of heparinized blood were centrifuged, and the buffy coat was split into aliquots, frozen at -30 degrees C, and then kept at -80 degrees C. QIAGEN kits were used to extract genomic DNA from the buffy coat specimens. Here is what the overall study found, with its caveats: TRBV6-7 relative abundance was lower in cases than in controls (roughly 0.11% versus 0.16%; Bonferroni P = 0.0008). Because of the cross-sectional design, the study could not determine whether the associations came before infection or resulted from infection, and neither effector/memory subsets nor HPV-specific T cells were isolated. TCR repertoire richness was significantly higher in CIN3+ cases than in controls across sequencing depths, while evenness did not differ. By combining richness with V gene abundances, random forest classifiers separated cases from controls with an estimated AUC of 0.75 to 0.85. Because the number of T cells per sample was unknown, the richness differences could reflect varying T-cell content rather than repertoire biology.

The immunoSEQ assay used multiplex PCR to amplify TCR beta CDR3 regions from an average of approximately 1,100 ng of genomic DNA per sample. The assay corrected primer bias using a complete synthetic TCR repertoire to establish an amplification baseline. Amplicons were sequenced on the Illumina platform. On the study's bioinformatics: Sequences were error-corrected by clustering with frequency ratios and a modified nearest-neighbor algorithm and were then analyzed in the immunoSEQ Analyzer with IMGT gene definitions. At each rarefaction depth, TCR richness and evenness were averaged across 20 rarefaction repeats, and samples with fewer sequences than that depth were excluded. Wilcoxon rank sum tests with FDR correction were used to compare V, D and J gene relative abundances between the groups. In the blinded duplicates, the intraclass correlation was nearly 96% for TCR richness and averaged 76.4% across fewer than 80 gene segments. Sourced from immuneACCESS, this table was stored by TCRdb with only in-frame sequences that have V and J called. A share of the clones is absent; for the studies checked, an unresolved V gene accounts for under half, and the remainder has no known explanation. V, J and clone size are those of that table, while D and trimming were read from the DNA. This sample's table lists 25,000 to 35,000 clones. 15% to 20% of the sample comes from the top ten.

Regarding this clone: Its antigen has not been determined. Read coverage stops 3 residues before the CDR3 terminus; the germline J gene supplies the remainder.

Trimming removed 3 bases from V and 4 bases from J; the gene matches leave 7 bases unexplained. Inclusive of the bounding cysteine and phenylalanine, the CDR3 is 16 residues long. Of the CDR3's DNA, 39 bases were read; they are in frame from base 1. The germline V gene gives CDR1 as KGHSH and CDR2 as LQKENI. Specimen: blood buffy coat. This clonotype was obtained from a woman aged 18-69 years with a cervical HPV16 infection that either progressed to CIN3+ or cleared (not recorded which). This chain is built from TRBV18 and TRBJ2-2; 8 central bases correspond to TRBD1. The sequenced part of the CDR3 DNA is TGTGCCAGCTCACCCCGGGACAGGAACCCCACCGGGGAG. This gives the protein CASSPRDRNPTGE. The full CDR3 sequence reads CASSPRDRNPTGELFF.